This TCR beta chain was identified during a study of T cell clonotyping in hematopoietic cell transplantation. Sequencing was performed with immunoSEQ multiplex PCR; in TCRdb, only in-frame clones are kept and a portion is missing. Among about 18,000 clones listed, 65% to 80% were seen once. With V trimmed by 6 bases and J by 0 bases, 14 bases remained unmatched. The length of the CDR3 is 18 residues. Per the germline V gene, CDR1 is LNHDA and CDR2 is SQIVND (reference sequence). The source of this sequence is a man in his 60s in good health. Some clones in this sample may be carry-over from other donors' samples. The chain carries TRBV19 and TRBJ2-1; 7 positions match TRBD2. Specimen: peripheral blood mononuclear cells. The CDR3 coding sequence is TGTGCCAGTAGCCCATGGGTGATAGCGGGTAGCTCCTACAATGAGCAGTTCTTC. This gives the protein CASSPWVIAGSSYNEQFF.